What follows describes a single T cell receptor beta chain. Data came from immunoSEQ multiplex PCR; TCRdb stores just in-frame clones and leaves some out. The table records about 39,000 clones, 90% to 95% of them present only once. The V gene lost 4 bases and the J gene lost 6 bases, with 10 bases spanning the gap. CDR3 length equals 12 residues. Germline V gene data show CDR1 as SGHDT and CDR2 as YYEEEE. The data belong to a study of T cell changes during pregnancy in multiple sclerosis. The material was CD4+ T cells from peripheral blood mononuclear cells, obtained after pregnancy. V is TRBV5-6 and J is TRBJ1-1; D is ambiguous. The source is a female donor with multiple sclerosis, enrolled in a pregnancy study. CDR3 nucleotides: TGTGCCAGCAGCCAAGCGAGGGCTGAAGCTTTCTTT. This encodes CASSQARAEAFF.